This entry lists 26 T cell receptor beta chains sequenced from one sample in a study of shared clonotypes between healthy human individuals. Repertoires were generated with immunoSEQ multiplex PCR, while TCRdb's copy carries only in-frame clones and drops some. The repertoire holds approximately 2,000,000 clones, with just under 95% as singletons. Sequenced sample: naive CD4+ T cells from PBMCs. Subset described: CD45RA+ positively selected. These receptors all stem from a man younger than 35 in good health. Some clones in this sample may be carry-over from other donors' samples.

The chain is built from TRBV30 and TRBJ2-6, with D unresolved. Trimming stripped 0 bases from V and 0 bases from J, with 12 bases between. CDR3 length: 17 amino acids. Germline CDR1 reads GTSNPN; CDR2 reads SVGIG (reference sequence). The CDR3 DNA follows: TGTGCCTGGAGTGTACTTCCGTGGAGCTCTGGGGCCAACGTCCTGACTTTC. This encodes CAWSVLPWSSGANVLTF. Full variable domain (missing parts from reference TRBV30 and TRBJ2-6): SQTIHQWPATLVQPVGSPLSLECTVEGTSNPNLYWYRQAAGRGLQLLFYSVGIGQISSEVPQNLSASRPQDRQFILSSKKLLLSDSGFYLCAWSVLPWSSGANVLTFGAGSRLTVL.

The chain uses TRBV7-8 and TRBJ2-2; 9 bases are shared with TRBD1. Trimming took 2 bases from V and 3 from J; bases not matched to a gene: 1. The length of the CDR3 is 15 residues. Germline V gene data show CDR1 as SGHVS and CDR2 as FQNEAQ. The CDR3 is CASSLRTGDTGELFF. The CDR3, as DNA: TGTGCCAGCAGCTTACGGACAGGGGACACCGGGGAGCTGTTTTTT.

This clone has only one observation. The rearrangement joins TRBV7-2 to TRBJ1-1, with no clear D. CDR1 and CDR2 from the germline V gene are SGHTA and FQGNSA. V lost 5 bases and J 4 bases, leaving 11 bases between the germline ends. The CDR3 runs 13 residues. Written as DNA, the CDR3 is TGTGCCAGCAGCCAGGAACGGGGCACTGAAGCTTTCTTT. It is translated as CASSQERGTEAFF.

CDR3 sequence reads: CASSARTTGYYGYTF. Here the CDR3 DNA reads TGTGCCAGCAGTGCAAGAACCACAGGGTACTATGGCTACACCTTC. The chain has TRBV6-5 and TRBJ1-2; D possibly corresponds to TRBD1 (6 bases). The length of the CDR3 is 15 residues. V was cut by 5 bases and J by 3 bases, with 16 bases left in between. Germline V lookup: CDR1 MNHEY, CDR2 SVGAGI.

The J gene is TRBJ2-2, the V gene TRBV5-5; 9 bases map to TRBD2. V gave up 4 bases and J gave up 4 bases; unmatched junction bases: 11. Germline CDR1 SGHKS, CDR2 YYEKEE (reference sequence). The length of the CDR3 is 17 residues. The DNA for the CDR3 is TGTGCCAGCAGCGGGATTAGCGGGGGACGAGGCACCGGGGAGCTGTTTTTT. It is translated as CASSGISGGRGTGELFF. The full variable domain, in which reference TRBV5-5 and TRBJ2-2 provide the parts outside the CDR3, is DAGVTQSPTHLIKTRGQQVTLRCSPISGHKSVSWYQQVLGQGPQFIFQYYEKEERGRGNFPDRFSARQFPNYSSELNVNALLLGDSALYLCASSGISGGRGTGELFFGEGSRLTVL.

This clone appeared a single time. V gene TRBV6-5 combines with J gene TRBJ1-4; TRBD1 matches 7 bases. The CDR3 spans 14 residues. Germline-derived CDR1 and CDR2 are MNHEY and SVGAGI. V trimming: 7 bases; J trimming: 6 bases; junction bases outside the gene matches: 8. CDR3 DNA sequence: TGTGCCAGCACCCCAGGGGGATCATATGAAAAACTGTTTTTT. Translating gives CASTPGGSYEKLFF.

The chain joins TRBV18 to TRBJ2-2, with 10 bases matching TRBD2. The V and J ends lost 4 bases and 6 bases, in that order; junction bases with no gene match: 8. The CDR3 consists of 16 residues. From germline, CDR1 is KGHSH and CDR2 LQKENI. The CDR3 is CASSQAVGLAAGELFF. In nucleotides, the CDR3 is TGTGCCAGCTCACAGGCTGTCGGACTAGCGGCCGGGGAGCTGTTTTTT. Based on the CDR3 plus reference TRBV18 and TRBJ2-2, the full variable domain is NAGVMQNPRHLVRRRGQEARLRCSPMKGHSHVYWYRQLPEEGLKFMVYLQKENIIDESGMPKERFSAEFPKEGPSILRIQQVVRGDSAAYFCASSQAVGLAAGELFFGEGSRLTVL.

The rearrangement uses TRBV10-1 and TRBJ2-1; D not resolved. Germline V lookup: CDR1 WNHNN, CDR2 SYGVQD (reference sequence). The CDR3 runs to 14 residues. V lost 0 bases to trimming and J lost 9 bases, with 12 bases between them. The CDR3 is CASSESARPVEQFF. The DNA of the CDR3 is TGCGCCAGCAGTGAGTCAGCCAGGCCTGTTGAGCAGTTCTTC.

This clone has just a few counts. The rearrangement uses TRBV18 and TRBJ1-2, with D perhaps matching TRBD1 (5 bases). The ends were cut back, 5 bases at V and 8 bases at J, with 18 bases in the middle. Germline V gives CDR1 KGHSH, CDR2 LQKENI. CDR3 size: 14 residues. DNA of the CDR3: TGTGCCAGCTCAGCCACTGGTGGGACGAGAGGCTACACCTTC. Translation gives CASSATGGTRGYTF.

The chain links TRBV18 to TRBJ2-3; D is uncertain. The V end lost 0 bases, the J end lost 4 bases, and 8 bases lay between the germline ends. The length of the CDR3 is 14 residues. The germline CDR1 and CDR2 sequences are KGHSH and LQKENI. The CDR3, as DNA: TGTGCCAGCTCACCACCGTACCCCGCAGATACGCAGTATTTT. This sequence encodes CASSPPYPADTQYF.

The chain joins TRBV28 to TRBJ2-3, with 8 bases matching TRBD2. CDR3 length: 15 amino acids. Germline V gene data show CDR1 as MDHEN and CDR2 as SYDVKM. With V trimmed by 4 bases and J by 3 bases, 6 bases remained unmatched. The CDR3 sequence is CASSSSGSRTDTQYF. DNA for the CDR3: TGTGCCAGCAGTTCAAGCGGGAGCCGAACAGATACGCAGTATTTT.

The V call is TRBV10-3, the J call TRBJ2-5; 8 positions agree with TRBD2. The CDR3 extends over 17 amino acids. V shed 3 bases, J shed 4 bases, and the junction held 13 bases outside the gene matches. The germline V gene encodes CDR1 ENHRY and CDR2 SYGVKD. The CDR3 nucleotides are TGTGCCATCAGTGAAAGGTTTGTGCGGGAGGAAGGAGAGACCCAGTACTTC. This codes for CAISERFVREEGETQYF.

This clone is a singleton in its sample. This rearrangement joins TRBV7-2 to TRBJ2-5; 8 bases match TRBD1. The CDR3 is 14 amino acids. Germline V gene data show CDR1 as SGHTA and CDR2 as FQGNSA. V lost 5 bases to trimming and J lost 6 bases; unmatched junction nucleotides: 8. The CDR3: CASSPTGDRKTQYF. DNA for the CDR3: TGTGCCAGCAGCCCGACAGGGGACAGGAAGACCCAGTACTTC.

This clone has only one observation. The rearrangement joins TRBV5-1 to TRBJ2-7; the D gene could be TRBD1 or TRBD2 (5 bases each). Germline CDR1 reads SGHRS; CDR2 reads YFSETQ. There are 16 residues in the CDR3. Trimming took off 2 bases at V and 0 bases at J, with 15 bases between the two ends. The CDR3 loop reads CASSFLGAGSSYEQYF. The CDR3, as DNA: TGCGCCAGCAGCTTCCTCGGGGCAGGGAGCTCCTACGAGCAGTACTTC.

The CDR3 DNA reads as TGTGCCAGTAGTATAGATGCAGGCCATCGGGGAAATGGCTACACCTTC. This codes for CASSIDAGHRGNGYTF. The chain joins TRBV19 to TRBJ1-2; no definite D call. Germline assignment: CDR1 LNHDA and CDR2 SQIVND (reference sequence). The CDR3 sequence is 16 residues long. Trimming removed 0 bases from V and 6 bases from J, with 17 bases in between.

The chain links TRBV6-1 to TRBJ1-2; D ambiguous. The CDR3 consists of 13 residues. V shed 6 bases and J shed 5 bases, with 13 bases lying between them. Germline CDR1 is MNHNS and CDR2 is SASEGT. The CDR3 reads CASRLTLGYGYTF. DNA of the CDR3: TGTGCCAGCAGGCTCACCCTGGGTTATGGCTACACCTTC.

V is TRBV5-1 and J is TRBJ2-3; 10 nucleotides align to TRBD2. The CDR3 loop spans 15 amino acids. CDR1 is SGHRS and CDR2 is YFSETQ in the germline V gene. Trimming cost V 7 bases and J 1 base; bases outside gene matches: 6. The chain's CDR3 is CASDSGLAGTDTQYF. For the CDR3, the DNA is TGCGCCAGCGATTCAGGACTAGCGGGCACAGATACGCAGTATTTT. Looking up the rest from reference TRBV5-1 and TRBJ2-3 gives the full variable domain: KAGVTQTPRYLIKTRGQQVTLSCSPISGHRSVSWYQQTPGQGLQFLFEYFSETQRNKGNFPGRFSGRQFSNSRSEMNVSTLELGDSALYLCASDSGLAGTDTQYFGPGTRLTVL.

The chain recombines TRBV6-5 with TRBJ2-1, with D tentatively TRBD2 (6 bases). The CDR3 is 15 amino acids. Germline V CDR1 and CDR2: MNHEY, SVGAGI. V was clipped by 2 bases and J by 8 bases, with 16 bases between them. The CDR3 region is CASSYRRLGSHEQFF. CDR3 sequence (DNA): TGTGCCAGCAGTTACCGGAGACTAGGTAGCCATGAGCAGTTCTTC.

The V call is TRBV6-5, the J call TRBJ2-7, with TRBD2 matching over 11 bases. The CDR3 is 16 amino acids. Looked up from germline, CDR1 is MNHEY and CDR2 is SVGAGI. V dropped 0 bases and J dropped 7; count of bases not matched to a gene: 8. The CDR3 bases are TGTGCCAGCAGTTACTCAGGCCTAGCGGGAGGAAGGGAGCAGTACTTC. This encodes CASSYSGLAGGREQYF.

A remark on this clone: At the DNA level, this CDR3 is encoded by other sequences in the same sample as well. J is TRBJ1-5 and V is TRBV28, with 12 positions matching TRBD1. This CDR3 is 15 amino acids long. The junction had 6 bases not matched to a gene; V was cut back by 6 bases and J by 6 bases. Germline V gene lookup returns CDR1 MDHEN and CDR2 SYDVKM. Written as DNA, the CDR3 is TGTGCCAGCAGAACGGGACAGGGGGCAAGTCAGCCCCAGCATTTT. This translates into CASRTGQGASQPQHF.

The CDR3 coding sequence is TGCGCCAGCAGCTTGGATGGACCCAACTCTGGAAACACCATATATTTT. Translation gives CASSLDGPNSGNTIYF. The chain couples TRBV5-1 to TRBJ1-3; no reliable D call. CDR1 and CDR2 from the germline V gene are SGHRS and YFSETQ. This CDR3 comprises 16 residues. V shed 0 bases and J shed 0 bases, with 10 bases lying between them.

The chain employs TRBV23-1 and TRBJ1-5, with D unclear. TRBV23-1 is known as an ORF, though its function is uncertain. The CDR3 runs 16 residues. V was trimmed by 2 bases and J by 2 bases, leaving 13 bases between them. CDR3 sequence (DNA): TGCGCCAGCAGTCAAAACCGCCAGGCTGGCAATCAGCCCCAGCATTTT. This encodes CASSQNRQAGNQPQHF.

The CDR3 region has the DNA TGTGCCAGCAGCCCCCAGGGGGCGGGCGTTGGAGGCTACACCTTC. This translates into CASSPQGAGVGGYTF. The rearrangement joins TRBV5-8 to TRBJ1-2; TRBD1 matches at 8 bases. The germline V gene has CDR1 SGHTS and CDR2 YDEGEE. V lost 4 bases to trimming and J lost 8 bases; unmatched junction nucleotides: 13. The CDR3 has 15 amino acids.

The chain uses TRBV7-2 and TRBJ2-2; 14 nucleotides align to TRBD2. Germline trimming cut 10 bases from V and 6 bases from J; bases unmatched to any gene: 10. The CDR3 has 16 amino acids. Per germline, CDR1 SGHTA and CDR2 FQGNSA. CDR3 nucleotides: TGTGCCACCAGGGACCGACTAGCGGGAGGGGCCGGGGAGCTGTTTTTT. This codes for CATRDRLAGGAGELFF.

This rearrangement joins TRBV6-5 to TRBJ1-1; D is undetermined. The CDR3 spans 14 residues. The germline gives CDR1 MNHEY, CDR2 SVGAGI. The germline V and J ends were trimmed by 6 bases and 5 bases, with 16 bases remaining between them. For the CDR3, the DNA is TGTGCCAGCAGGGGAGGAGTCGCGGGAACTGAAGCTTTCTTT. This codes for CASRGGVAGTEAFF.

On this clone itself: This same CDR3 is encoded by further DNA sequences in the sample. CDR3 sequence: CASSLEGAAYEQYF. In nucleotides, the CDR3 is TGTGCCAGCAGTTTAGAGGGGGCAGCCTACGAGCAGTACTTC. The chain links TRBV28 to TRBJ2-7; 7 nucleotides line up with TRBD1. The trim removed 2 bases at V and 2 bases at J, leaving 3 bases unmatched. CDR1 and CDR2 (germline): MDHEN, SYDVKM. This CDR3 is 14 amino acids long.